This T cell receptor (beta chain) was captured in a study of OX40 agonist ivuxolimab in advanced cancers. Study-level background: Ivuxolimab was an agonistic, fully human IgG2 monoclonal antibody directed against OX40 (CD134), a costimulatory receptor. Intravenous ivuxolimab was administered to patients every 2 weeks at six dose levels: 0.01, 0.1, 0.3, 1.5, 3 and 10 mg/kg. Of the approximately 50 patients in dose escalation, some 19 had hepatocellular carcinoma, some 15 had melanoma, 9 had renal cell carcinoma and 9 had head and neck cancer. A male proportion of 70% to 90% and a mean age of approximately 60 years, ranging from 23 to 79, were recorded for the dose-escalation cohort. Patients were allowed to have had prior anti-PD-1, anti-PD-L1 or anti-CTLA-4 therapy, and approximately 39% of the dose-escalation patients had been treated with checkpoint inhibitors. Partial responses were achieved by three dose-escalation patients, of whom one had hepatocellular carcinoma and two had cutaneous melanoma. The point of sequencing TCRbeta in the periphery was to test whether ivuxolimab changed TCR sequence diversity and drove clonal T-cell expansion. The paper describes the monotherapy dose-escalation part (N of about 47 patients) of the phase I trial of ivuxolimab.

The study at large found these results: At doses of 0.1 to 3.0 mg/kg, clonal expansion of both CD4+ and CD8+ blood T cells was observed from baseline to week 6. After ivuxolimab, CD8+ T cells had more expanded clones than CD4+ T cells on average. Low levels of normalized T-cell clonal expansion were also seen in some patients who did not respond. Antigen specificity was not determined for the clonally expanded peripheral T cells. In the 0.1-3.0 mg/kg groups, partial responders had among the lowest normalized peripheral clonal expansion, particularly in CD8+ T cells.

Genomic DNA was isolated from the sorted cells so that the TCRbeta CDR3 region could be sequenced. The immunoSEQ Assay was used for sequencing of TCRbeta CDR3 regions. As stored in TCRdb, this immuneACCESS dataset retains in-frame rearrangements with V and J assigned. A fraction of the clones does not appear; measured against another copy, unresolved V genes explain less than half of the discrepancy, and the remainder lacks a known reason. In all, the sample holds fewer than 40,000 clones, and about 88% of those were seen once. The top ten clones comprise 25% to 40% of the sample. Patients with a history of autoimmune disease or receiving systemic immunosuppression were excluded from the trial. Peripheral blood for TCR sequencing was collected from all dose cohorts at baseline, on cycle 4 day 1, and on cycle 7 day 1. The samples were taken from a phase I, first-in-human, multicenter, open-label dose-escalation trial of ivuxolimab. Adults with locally advanced or metastatic melanoma, renal cell, hepatocellular, or head and neck squamous cell carcinoma were enrolled in the trial. CD4+ and CD8+ T cells were sorted separately from peripheral blood before TCR sequencing.

Relative to germline, V is missing 2 bases and J is missing 5 bases, with 2 bases of the junction outside any gene match. CDR1 and CDR2, per the germline V gene, are SGHTA and FQGTGA. From the cysteine through the phenylalanine, the CDR3 covers 14 amino acids. The sequence is cut down to CDR3 DNA, 42 bases in frame from base 1. Worth noting for this clone: Its antigen has not been determined. No qualities accompany the bases; no much larger clone lies one base away.

This sequence originates from an adult with an advanced solid tumor such as melanoma, head and neck, liver or kidney cancer. The chain is encoded by TRBV7-3 joined to TRBJ1-4; 7 of the junction bases match TRBD1. The sample here was CD4+ or CD8+ T cells sorted from blood, taken in a trial of the OX40 agonist ivuxolimab. CDR3 sequence: CASSLEQGNEKLFF. The nucleotide sequence reads as follows: TGTGCCAGCAGCTTAGAACAGGGGAATGAAAAACTGTTTTTT.